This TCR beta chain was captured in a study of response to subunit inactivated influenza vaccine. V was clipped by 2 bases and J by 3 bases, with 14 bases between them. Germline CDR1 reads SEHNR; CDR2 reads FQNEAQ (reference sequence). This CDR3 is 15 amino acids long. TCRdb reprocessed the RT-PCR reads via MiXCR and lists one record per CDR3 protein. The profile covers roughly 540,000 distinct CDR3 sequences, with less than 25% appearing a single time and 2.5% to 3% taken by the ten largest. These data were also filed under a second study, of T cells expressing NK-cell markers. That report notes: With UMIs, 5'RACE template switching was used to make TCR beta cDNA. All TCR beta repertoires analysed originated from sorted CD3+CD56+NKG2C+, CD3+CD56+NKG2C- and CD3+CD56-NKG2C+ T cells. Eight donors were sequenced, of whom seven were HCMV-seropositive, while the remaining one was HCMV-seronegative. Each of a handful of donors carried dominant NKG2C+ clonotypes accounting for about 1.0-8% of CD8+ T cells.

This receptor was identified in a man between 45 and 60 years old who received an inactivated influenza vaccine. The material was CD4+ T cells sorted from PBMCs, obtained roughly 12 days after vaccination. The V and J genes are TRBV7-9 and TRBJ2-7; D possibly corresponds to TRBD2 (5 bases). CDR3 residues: CASSLYPGTFYEQYF. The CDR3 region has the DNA TGTGCCAGCAGCTTATACCCGGGAACCTTCTACGAGCAGTACTTC.